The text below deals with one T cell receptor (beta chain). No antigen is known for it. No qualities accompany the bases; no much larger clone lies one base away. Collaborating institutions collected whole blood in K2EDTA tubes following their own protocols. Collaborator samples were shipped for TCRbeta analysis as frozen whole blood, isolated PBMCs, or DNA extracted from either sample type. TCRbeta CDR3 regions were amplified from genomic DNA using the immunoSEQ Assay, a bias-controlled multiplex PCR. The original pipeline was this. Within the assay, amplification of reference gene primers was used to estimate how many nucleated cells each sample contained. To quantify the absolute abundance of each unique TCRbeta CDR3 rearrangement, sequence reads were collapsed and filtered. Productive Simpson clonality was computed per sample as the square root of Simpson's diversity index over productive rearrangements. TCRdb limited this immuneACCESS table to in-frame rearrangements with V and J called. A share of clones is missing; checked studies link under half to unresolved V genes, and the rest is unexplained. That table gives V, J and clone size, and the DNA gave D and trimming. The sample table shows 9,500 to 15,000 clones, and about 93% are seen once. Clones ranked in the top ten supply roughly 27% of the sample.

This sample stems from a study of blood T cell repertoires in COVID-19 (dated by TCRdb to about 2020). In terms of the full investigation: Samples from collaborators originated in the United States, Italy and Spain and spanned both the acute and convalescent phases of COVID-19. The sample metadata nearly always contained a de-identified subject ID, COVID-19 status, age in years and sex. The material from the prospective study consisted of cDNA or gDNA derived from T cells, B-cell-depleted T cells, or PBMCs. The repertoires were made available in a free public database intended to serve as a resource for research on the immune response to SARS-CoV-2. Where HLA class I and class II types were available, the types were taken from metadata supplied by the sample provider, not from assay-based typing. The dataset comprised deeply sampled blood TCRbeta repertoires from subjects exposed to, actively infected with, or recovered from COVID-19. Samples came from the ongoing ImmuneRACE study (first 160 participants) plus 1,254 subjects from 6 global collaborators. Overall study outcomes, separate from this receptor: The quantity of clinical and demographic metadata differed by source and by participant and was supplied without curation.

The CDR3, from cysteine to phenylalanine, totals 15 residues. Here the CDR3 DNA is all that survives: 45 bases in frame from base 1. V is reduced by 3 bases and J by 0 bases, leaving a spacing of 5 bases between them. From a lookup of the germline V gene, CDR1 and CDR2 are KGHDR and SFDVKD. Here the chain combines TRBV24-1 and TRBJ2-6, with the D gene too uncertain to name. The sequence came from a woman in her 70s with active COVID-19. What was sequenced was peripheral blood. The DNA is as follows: TGTGCCACCAGTGATCAGAACTCTGGGGCCAACGTCCTGACTTTC. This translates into CATSDQNSGANVLTF.